This T cell receptor beta chain was identified in a study of blood T cell repertoires in COVID-19. Turning to the study itself: The United States, Italy and Spain supplied acute and convalescent COVID-19 samples. The analysed material was cDNA or gDNA that came from T cells, B-cell-depleted T cells, or PBMCs.

The length of the CDR3 is 16 residues. The germline V gene has CDR1 SGDLS and CDR2 YYNGEE. The ends were cut back, 4 bases at V and 6 bases at J, with 22 bases in the middle. Authors' methods: Amplified reference gene primers provided the basis for estimating nucleated cell counts. Profiling relied on immunoSEQ multiplex PCR, and the TCRdb table lists in-frame clones only, not all of them. That table furnishes V, J and clone size, whereas the DNA furnished D and trimming. The table lists some 70,000 clones, approximately 80% of them singletons. This TCR derives from a woman in her 50s with acute or convalescent COVID-19. The J gene is TRBJ2-5, the V gene TRBV9; the D gene is possibly TRBD1 (5 bases). The sample consisted of peripheral blood. The CDR3 reads CASSPLGQGTLKTQYF. The DNA for the CDR3 is TGTGCCAGCAGCCCACTGGGGCAGGGTACTTTAAAGACCCAGTACTTC.